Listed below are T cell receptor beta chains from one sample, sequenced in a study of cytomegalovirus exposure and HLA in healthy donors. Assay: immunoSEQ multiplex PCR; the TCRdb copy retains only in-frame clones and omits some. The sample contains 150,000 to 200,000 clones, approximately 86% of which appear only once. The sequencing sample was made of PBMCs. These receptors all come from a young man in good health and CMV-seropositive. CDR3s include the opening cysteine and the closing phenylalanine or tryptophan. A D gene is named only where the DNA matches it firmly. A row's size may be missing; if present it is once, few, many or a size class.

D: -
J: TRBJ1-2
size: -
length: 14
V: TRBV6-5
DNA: TGTGCCAGCAGTCGGGACTTCCGGAGCTATGACTACACCTTC
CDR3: CASSRDFRSYDYTF

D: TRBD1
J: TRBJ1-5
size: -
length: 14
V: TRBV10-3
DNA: TGTGCCATCAGTGGACAGGGCGGAGGTCAGCCCCAGCATTTT
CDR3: CAISGQGGGQPQHF

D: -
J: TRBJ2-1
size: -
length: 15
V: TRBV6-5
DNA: TGTGCCAGCAGTTACTCCGGGGGTCTTTACAATGAGCAGTTCTTC
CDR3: CASSYSGGLYNEQFF

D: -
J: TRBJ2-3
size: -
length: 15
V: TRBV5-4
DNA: TGTGCCAGCAGCTCCTCGGGGGGCCGCACAGATACGCAGTATTTT
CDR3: CASSSSGGRTDTQYF

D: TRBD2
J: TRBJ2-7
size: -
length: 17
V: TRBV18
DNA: TGTGCCAGCTCGCCCCGGACTAGCGGGGGGAGCTCCTACGAGCAGTACTTC
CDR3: CASSPRTSGGSSYEQYF

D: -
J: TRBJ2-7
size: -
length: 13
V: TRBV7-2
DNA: TGTGCCAGCAGTTTTTCCAGGGTTGGCGAGCAGTACTTC
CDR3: CASSFSRVGEQYF

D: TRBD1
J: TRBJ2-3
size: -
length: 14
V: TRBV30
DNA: TGTGCCTGGAACCCAGGGGGCGTAACAGATACGCAGTATTTT
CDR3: CAWNPGGVTDTQYF

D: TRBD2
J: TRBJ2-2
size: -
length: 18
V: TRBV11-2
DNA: TGTGCCAGCAGCAACGATCCTGAGCGGGGGGAAGGGGGCGGGGAGCTGTTTTTT
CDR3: CASSNDPERGEGGGELFF

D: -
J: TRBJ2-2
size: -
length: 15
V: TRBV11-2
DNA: TGTGCCAGCAGCCTAAACAGGCTATGGACCGGGGAGCTGTTTTTT
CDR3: CASSLNRLWTGELFF

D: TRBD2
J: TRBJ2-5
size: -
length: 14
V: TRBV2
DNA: TGTGCCAGCAGAGAACTAGCGGGGCTCCTGACCCAGTACTTC
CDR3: CASRELAGLLTQYF

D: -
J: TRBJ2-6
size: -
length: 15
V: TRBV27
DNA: TGTGCCAGCAGTCTGTACCTATCTGGGGCCAACGTCCTGACTTTC
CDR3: CASSLYLSGANVLTF

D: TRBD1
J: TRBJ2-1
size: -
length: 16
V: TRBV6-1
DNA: TGTGCCAGCAGTGAACACGAACGTCAGGGGGTGGATGAGCAGTTCTTC
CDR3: CASSEHERQGVDEQFF

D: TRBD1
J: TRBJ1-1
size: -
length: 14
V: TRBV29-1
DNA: TGCAGCGTTGAATTCAGGCAGGGGGATACTGAAGCTTTCTTT
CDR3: CSVEFRQGDTEAFF

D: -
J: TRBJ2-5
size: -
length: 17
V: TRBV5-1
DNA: TGCGCCAGCAGCCGGATAACTAGTCCCAGCCACCAAGAGACCCAGTACTTC
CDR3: CASSRITSPSHQETQYF

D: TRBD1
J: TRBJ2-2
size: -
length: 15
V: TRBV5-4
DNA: TGTGCCAGCAGCCTAGACAGGGTGGACACCGGGGAGCTGTTTTTT
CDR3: CASSLDRVDTGELFF

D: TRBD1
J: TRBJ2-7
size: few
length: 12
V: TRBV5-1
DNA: TGCGCCAGCAGCTTGGAGCCGGGACAGCCGTACTTC
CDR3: CASSLEPGQPYF

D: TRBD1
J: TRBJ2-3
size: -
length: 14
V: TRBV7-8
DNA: TGTGCCAGCAGCTTTGAGGGGGCCCCAGATACGCAGTATTTT
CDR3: CASSFEGAPDTQYF

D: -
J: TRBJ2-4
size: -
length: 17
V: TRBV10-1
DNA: TGCGCCAGCAGTGAGGGTCCGGGAACACTAGCCAAAAACATTCAGTACTTC
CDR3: CASSEGPGTLAKNIQYF

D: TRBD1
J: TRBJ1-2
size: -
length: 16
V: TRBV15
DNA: TGTGCCACCAGCAGATACCGGGACAGGGTGGACTATGGCTACACCTTC
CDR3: CATSRYRDRVDYGYTF

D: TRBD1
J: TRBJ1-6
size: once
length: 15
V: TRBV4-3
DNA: TGCGCCAGCAGCCAAGTACAGGGGAATAATTCACCCCTCCACTTT
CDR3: CASSQVQGNNSPLHF

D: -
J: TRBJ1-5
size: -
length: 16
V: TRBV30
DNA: TGTGCCTGGAGTACCAGTCGGACATCTAGCAATCAGCCCCAGCATTTT
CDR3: CAWSTSRTSSNQPQHF

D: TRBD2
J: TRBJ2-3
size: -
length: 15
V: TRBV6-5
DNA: TGTGCCAGCAGGACCATGGCTAGCGGGGCAGATACGCAGTATTTT
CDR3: CASRTMASGADTQYF

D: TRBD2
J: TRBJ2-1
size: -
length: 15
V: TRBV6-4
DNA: TGTGCCAGCAGGCGGGAGGACGTCTCCTACAATGAGCAGTTCTTC
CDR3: CASRREDVSYNEQFF

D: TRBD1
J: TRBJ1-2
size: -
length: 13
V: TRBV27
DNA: TGTGCCAGCAGTTTATCCCAGACAGGGATCTACACCTTC
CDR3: CASSLSQTGIYTF

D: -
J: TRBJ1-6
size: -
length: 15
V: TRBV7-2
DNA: TGTGCCAGCAGCCTGGGGCCAAGGGGTAATTCACCCCTCCACTTT
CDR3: CASSLGPRGNSPLHF

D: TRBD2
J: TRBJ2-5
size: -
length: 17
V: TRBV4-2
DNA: TGTGCCAGCAGCCAAGATCGACTAGCGGGGGGCCAAGAGACCCAGTACTTC
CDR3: CASSQDRLAGGQETQYF

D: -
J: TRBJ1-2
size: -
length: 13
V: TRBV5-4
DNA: TGTGCCAGCAGCTTGGCCACTCCTGATGGCTACACCTTC
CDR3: CASSLATPDGYTF

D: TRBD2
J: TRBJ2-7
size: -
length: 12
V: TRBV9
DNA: TGTGCCAGCAGCTCGGGGGGGGGCGAGCAGTACTTC
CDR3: CASSSGGGEQYF

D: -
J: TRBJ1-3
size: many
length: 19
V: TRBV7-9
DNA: TGTGCCAGCGCGCCTGCCGTATTAACCACTCTTATCTCTGGAAACACCATATATTTT
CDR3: CASAPAVLTTLISGNTIYF

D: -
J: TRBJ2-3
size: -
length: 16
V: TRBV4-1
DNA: TGCGCCAGCAGCCAAGAAGGGGGTGCCCGCACAGATACGCAGTATTTT
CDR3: CASSQEGGARTDTQYF

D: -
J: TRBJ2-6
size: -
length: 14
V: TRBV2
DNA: TGTGCCAGCAGAGAGAGCTCTGGGGCCAACGTCCTGACTTTC
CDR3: CASRESSGANVLTF

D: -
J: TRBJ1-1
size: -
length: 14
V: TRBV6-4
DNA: TGTGCCAGCAGGACTAATTACAGGGACACTGAAGCTTTCTTT
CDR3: CASRTNYRDTEAFF

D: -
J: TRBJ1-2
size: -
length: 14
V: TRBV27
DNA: TGTGCCAGCAGTCTGGTTGGGGGGGTCTATGGCTACACCTTC
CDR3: CASSLVGGVYGYTF

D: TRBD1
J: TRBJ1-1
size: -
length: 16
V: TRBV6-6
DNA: TGTGCCAGCAGTACCCATACCGGGACAGGGGGAGGTGTAGCTTTCTTT
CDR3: CASSTHTGTGGGVAFF

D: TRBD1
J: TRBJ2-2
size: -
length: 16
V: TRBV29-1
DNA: TGCAGCGTGGCATCCTTCCCGGGACAGGGGGCCGGGGAGCTGTTTTTT
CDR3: CSVASFPGQGAGELFF

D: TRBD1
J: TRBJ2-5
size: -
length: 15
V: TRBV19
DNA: TGTGCCACCGGGCGGGACAGGGGGTTACAAGAGACCCAGTACTTC
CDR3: CATGRDRGLQETQYF

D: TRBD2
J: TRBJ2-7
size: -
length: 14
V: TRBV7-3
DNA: TGTGCCAGCAGCTTTAGCGGGGGGATTTACGAGCAGTACTTC
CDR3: CASSFSGGIYEQYF

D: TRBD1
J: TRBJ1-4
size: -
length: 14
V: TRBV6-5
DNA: TGTGCCAGCAGTTACAGGGGGCGACATGAAAAACTGTTTTTT
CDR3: CASSYRGRHEKLFF

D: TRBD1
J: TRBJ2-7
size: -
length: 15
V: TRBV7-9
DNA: TGTGCCAGCAGTTTACCGGGACAGGGGATTTGGGAGCAGTACTTC
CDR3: CASSLPGQGIWEQYF

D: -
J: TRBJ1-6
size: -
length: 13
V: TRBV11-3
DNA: TGTGCCAGCAGCTTAGGCGGGTATTCACCCCTCCACTTT
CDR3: CASSLGGYSPLHF